The 29 T cell receptor beta chains given below trace back to one sample, sequenced in a study of tumor and adjacent non-tumor tissue in lung cancer. No cell sorting was done before RNA was extracted from the tissue. TCRbeta libraries were built with three rounds of nested PCR, modified from ARM-PCR. TCRdb processed the multiplex PCR reads anew with MiXCR; each CDR3 protein has one entry. The sample has more than 85,000 distinct CDR3 sequences, roughly 75% seen once; the top ten hold around 37%. Sequences were obtained from lung tumor tissue. The receptors come from a woman aged 55 to 70 with non-small cell lung cancer.

To note about this clonotype: Being one base from a much bigger clone, this may be a read error. The V gene is TRBV4-2, the J gene TRBJ2-5, with D possibly matching TRBD1 (6 bases). Germline values: CDR1 LGHNA, CDR2 YNFKEQ. CDR3 size: 15 residues. In DNA, the CDR3 is TGTGCCAACAGCCAAGACCCGGGACAACAAGAGACCCAGTACTTC. It is translated as CANSQDPGQQETQYF.

Regarding this clonotype: One base away lies a much larger clone, so this may be a sequencing read error. This chain links TRBV6-2 or TRBV6-3 with TRBJ1-1, with unresolved D. CDR3 length equals 15 residues. Germline V gene data show CDR1 as MNHEY and CDR2 as SVGEGT. The CDR3 loop reads CVSSYYAYQNTEAFF. The DNA of the CDR3 is TGTGTCAGCAGTTACTACGCCTATCAGAACACTGAAGCTTTCTTT.

Comments on this clonotype: Just one base apart from a much larger clone, this may be a read error. The chain employs TRBV5-5 and TRBJ1-1, with unresolved D. The CDR3 runs to 14 residues. Germline V gives CDR1 SGHKS, CDR2 YYEKEE (reference sequence). Deletions cut 6 bases from V and 1 base from J, with 13 bases between. The CDR3 sequence: CASIREVGNTEAFF. DNA for the CDR3: TGTGCCAGCATTAGAGAGGTGGGGAACACTGAAGCTTTCTTT.

The gene calls are TRBV10-3 and TRBJ1-5, with unresolved D. V lost 4 bases and J 5 bases, leaving 15 bases between the germline ends. Per the germline V gene, CDR1 is ENHRY and CDR2 is SYGVKD. This CDR3 spans 15 amino acids. The CDR3: CAISVGVNRDQPQHF. CDR3 sequence (DNA): TGTGCCATCAGTGTTGGGGTAAACAGAGATCAGCCCCAGCATTTT.

This clonotype was counted between two and nine times. This is likely a read error, given that the CDR3 carries no conserved phenylalanine or tryptophan at its end. V is TRBV12-5 and J is TRBJ2-5, with D tentatively TRBD1 or TRBD2 (6 bases each). The length of the CDR3 is 14 residues. Germline assignment: CDR1 LGHNT and CDR2 FRNRAP. V was shortened by 3 bases and J by 0 bases, with 8 bases between the two germline ends. The DNA for the CDR3 is TGTGCTAGTGGTTTAGGGGGGAACCAAGAGACCCAGTACCTC. Protein product: CASGLGGNQETQYL.

A note on this clonotype: A much more abundant neighbour one base away suggests this may be a read error. V is TRBV20-1 and J is TRBJ2-3, with 8 positions matching TRBD1. The CDR3 loop spans 16 amino acids. The trim removed 3 bases at V and 2 bases at J, leaving 10 bases unmatched. Germline assignment: CDR1 DFQATT and CDR2 SNEGSKA (reference sequence). The CDR3 loop is CSASMSGQVNTDTQYF. The CDR3 nucleotides are TGCAGTGCTAGTATGTCGGGACAGGTGAACACAGATACGCAGTATTTT.

This clonotype occurred once. Since the CDR3 does not end with the conserved phenylalanine or tryptophan, this likely comes from a read error. No DNA is shown, since the ends of the CDR3 on it are uncertain; the CDR3 is the one TCRdb lists. The genes are TRBV5-1 and TRBJ1-4. Looked up from germline, CDR1 is SGHRS and CDR2 is YFSETQ. The length of the CDR3 is 13 amino acids, counting both ends. The CDR3 reads CASSLRLDEKPFI.

Concerning this clonotype itself: Germline is not matched at one junction end, which may reflect a read error. The chain links TRBV4-2 to TRBJ1-3; tentatively, D is TRBD1 (6 bases). This CDR3 region has 15 residues. The germline gives CDR1 LGHNA, CDR2 YNFKEQ. The CDR3 here is CASSSGEGVGSTIYF. CDR3 bases: TGTGCCAGCAGCTCAGGGGAAGGAGTTGGAAGCACCATATATTTT.

This clonotype appeared a few times. This chain connects TRBV19 to TRBJ2-1; D perhaps matches TRBD2 (6 bases). The germline V gene has CDR1 LNHDA and CDR2 SQIVND (reference sequence). CDR3 length: 13 amino acids. Trimming removed 6 bases from V and 5 bases from J, with 11 bases in between. CDR3 DNA: TGTGCCAGTAGGCGACTAGAGAACAATGAGCAGTTCTTC. Residues: CASRRLENNEQFF.

This clonotype was seen repeatedly, ten times or more. The chain has TRBV6-2 or TRBV6-3 and TRBJ2-1; D remains ambiguous. Germline CDR1 reads MNHEY; CDR2 reads SVGEGT. This CDR3 has 17 amino acids. With 6 bases removed from V and 0 bases from J, the gap between germline ends came to 18 bases. CDR3 sequence: CASSPLRRRSSYNEQFF. In DNA, the CDR3 is TGTGCCAGCAGCCCTTTAAGGCGTCGAAGCTCCTACAATGAGCAGTTCTTC.

The chain's CDR3 is CASSLTRTGAKDQPQYF. CDR3 bases: TGTGCCAGCAGTCTAACCCGGACAGGGGCGAAGGATCAGCCCCAGTATTTT. V and J are TRBV6-2 or TRBV6-3 and TRBJ1-5; 9 nucleotides match TRBD1. The closer fit of TRBJ2-3 to the DNA end suggests the J call may be wrong. The germline gives CDR1 MNHEY, CDR2 SVGEGT. The CDR3 has 17 residues.

This clonotype was seen a single time. A much more abundant neighbour one base away suggests this may be a read error. The gene calls are TRBV6-2 or TRBV6-3 and TRBJ2-2, with D perhaps matching TRBD2 (5 bases). This CDR3 has 14 residues. Germline V gene data show CDR1 as MNHEY and CDR2 as SVGEGT. V gave up 4 bases and J gave up 6 bases, with 12 bases separating them. CDR3 amino acids: CASSCSSAAGELFF. CDR3 bases: TGTGCCAGCAGTTGCTCATCAGCGGCCGGGGAGCTGTTTTTT.

This clonotype was observed at least ten times. The gene calls are TRBV6-5 and TRBJ1-1, with D maybe TRBD1 (5 bases). Trimming took off 8 bases at V and 0 bases at J, with 16 bases between the two ends. Germline CDR1 MNHEY, CDR2 SVGAGI. The CDR3 extends over 15 amino acids. CDR3 nucleotide sequence: TGTGCCAGCCATGGGACCGACGGACTGAACACTGAAGCTTTCTTT. Protein: CASHGTDGLNTEAFF.

In regard to this clonotype: The final CDR3 position lacks the conserved phenylalanine or tryptophan, pointing to a likely read error. This chain uses TRBV6-2 or TRBV6-3 with TRBJ2-5; TRBD1 matches 8 bases. V shed 2 bases, J shed 6 bases, and the junction held 11 bases outside the gene matches. CDR1 and CDR2 (germline): MNHEY, SVGEGT. There are 16 residues in the CDR3. The CDR3 sequence: CASSYSVGGQGQTQYL. For the CDR3, the DNA is TGTGCCAGCAGTTACAGCGTCGGAGGACAGGGACAGACCCAGTACTTA.

The chain couples TRBV11-3 to TRBJ2-3; no firm D call. V shed 6 bases and J shed 15 bases, with 22 bases lying between them. Germline-derived CDR1 and CDR2 are SGHNT and YENEEA. The CDR3 is made up of 13 amino acids. DNA for the CDR3: TGTGCCAGCAGAAATAGCCAAGGTGATACACATTATTTT. Its protein is CASRNSQGDTHYF.

This clonotype was detected only a few times. Because the CDR3 is missing its conserved closing phenylalanine or tryptophan, this is likely a read error. The chain carries TRBV11-2 and TRBJ1-5; 9 nucleotides line up with TRBD1. The CDR3 runs 13 residues. CDR1 and CDR2 from the germline V gene are SGHAT and FQNNGV. DNA of the CDR3: TGTGCCAGCTCCCGGGACAGGGCTCAGGCCCAGCATCTT. Its protein product is CASSRDRAQAQHL.

This clonotype appeared a few times. An end of the junction differs from the germline gene, which may be a read error. This sequence joins TRBV6-2 or TRBV6-3 and TRBJ2-5; no clear D. Germline CDR1 and CDR2: MNHEY and SVGEGT. The length of the CDR3 is 12 residues. The CDR3 loop is CASSYSMKTQCF. As DNA, the CDR3 is TGTGCCAGCAGTTACTCGATGAAGACCCAGTGCTTC.

Of note for this clonotype: A read error is likely, as this CDR3 ends without the conserved phenylalanine or tryptophan. The genes are TRBV20-1 and TRBJ2-7; TRBD1 matches 9 bases. This CDR3 spans 14 amino acids. The germline CDR1 and CDR2 sequences are DFQATT and SNEGSKA (reference sequence). The trim removed 8 bases at V and 3 bases at J, leaving 11 bases unmatched. DNA for the CDR3: TGCAGTCATATTACAAGGACAGGGGACTACGAGCAGTACATC. It codes for CSHITRTGDYEQYI.

As regards this clonotype: The conserved phenylalanine or tryptophan normally closing the CDR3 is absent here, so this likely arose from a read error. The J gene is TRBJ2-3, the V gene TRBV10-2; no clear D. The CDR3 has 13 amino acids. Germline V gene lookup returns CDR1 WSHSY and CDR2 SAAADI. The V end was cut by 10 bases, the J end by 4 bases, with 15 bases between. The CDR3 nucleotides read TGCGCCACCAAAAAGCACCCGGCAGATACGCAGTATATT. The encoded protein is CATKKHPADTQYI.

Turning to this clonotype: A much bigger clone sits one base away, suggesting this may be a read error. The gene calls are TRBV10-2 and TRBJ2-7; possibly TRBD1 or TRBD2 for D (5 bases each). Germline V gene lookup returns CDR1 WSHSY and CDR2 SAAADI. The CDR3 covers 14 residues. Trimming removed 6 bases from V and 3 bases from J, with 15 bases in between. The CDR3 DNA is TGCGCCAGCAGGGGATGGGACCATGGCTACGAGCAGTACTTC. Translating gives CASRGWDHGYEQYF.

Turning to this clonotype: The junction departs from the called germline gene at one end, perhaps through a read error. DNA for the CDR3: TGCAATGCTAGAGATCATGGGACCCTAGAGACCCAGTACTTC. Residues: CNARDHGTLETQYF. The chain combines TRBV20-1 with TRBJ2-5; TRBD1 or TRBD2 may be the D gene (5 bases each). Germline V lookup: CDR1 DFQATT, CDR2 SNEGSKA (reference sequence). The CDR3 runs 14 residues.

Comments on this clonotype: One end of the junction fails to match germline, which may point to a read error. This chain joins TRBV5-1 and TRBJ2-2; 9 nucleotides match TRBD1. The CDR3 sequence is 15 residues long. Germline V gene data show CDR1 as SGHRS and CDR2 as YFSETQ. DNA of the CDR3: TGCGCCAGCAGGCCCGGGACAGGGAGTGCCGGGGAGCCGTTTTTT. This encodes CASRPGTGSAGEPFF. Full variable domain (remainder filled in from reference TRBV5-1 and TRBJ2-2): KAGVTQTPRYLIKTRGQQVTLSCSPISGHRSVSWYQQTPGQGLQFLFEYFSETQRNKGNFPGRFSGRQFSNSRSEMNVSTLELGDSALYLCASRPGTGSAGEPFFGEGSRLTVL.

Details on this clonotype: This may come from a read error, since a much larger clone is one base off. The chain joins TRBV12-3 or TRBV12-4 to TRBJ1-1; no definite D call. The CDR3 runs 14 residues. The CDR3 region is CASSLNNGNIEAFF. CDR3 in DNA: TGTGCCAGCAGTTTGAACAACGGGAACATTGAAGCTTTCTTT.

For this clonotype: The CDR3 end shows no conserved phenylalanine or tryptophan, and so a read error is likely. Because the CDR3's place on the DNA is in doubt, the DNA is left out and the CDR3 is given as listed by TCRdb. The V gene is TRBV20-1, the J gene TRBJ2-3. Counting both end residues, the CDR3 totals 12 amino acids. Per the germline V gene, CDR1 is DFQATT and CDR2 is SNEGSKA (reference sequence). This CDR3 reads CSARGDTDTQCC.

V and J are TRBV6-5 and TRBJ2-5, with a weak D call TRBD1 (6 bases). CDR1 MNHEY and CDR2 SVGAGI come from the germline V gene. Trimming cost V 2 bases and J 0 bases, with 25 bases left between them. The CDR3 consists of 20 residues. The CDR3 reads CASSYPTFNRIRGYQETQYF. The CDR3 coding sequence is TGTGCCAGCAGTTACCCTACGTTCAACAGGATAAGGGGGTACCAAGAGACCCAGTACTTC.

With respect to this clonotype: This may be a read error, as it is one base from a much larger clone. The gene calls are TRBV10-3 and TRBJ2-1; D is undetermined. The CDR3 contains 12 residues. Per the germline V gene, CDR1 is ENHRY and CDR2 is SYGVKD. The CDR3 nucleotides read TGTGCCATCAGTGAGTCTGGCAATGAGCATTTCTTC. It codes for CAISESGNEHFF.

In this sample, this clonotype turned up many times. This chain joins TRBV4-3 and TRBJ2-7; 7 positions agree with TRBD1. This CDR3 is built from 16 residues. Germline V gene data show CDR1 as LGHNA and CDR2 as YSLEER. V was pared by 0 bases and J by 5 bases, with 10 bases of the junction left unmatched. CDR3 loop: CASSQDYDDRVDEQYF. The CDR3, as DNA: TGCGCCAGCAGCCAAGATTATGATGACAGGGTCGACGAGCAGTACTTC.

As regards this clonotype: Because the CDR3 is missing its conserved closing phenylalanine or tryptophan, this is likely a read error. The limits of the CDR3 on the DNA are not certain, so only TCRdb's listed CDR3 is given. The genes are TRBV29-1 and TRBJ1-1; the table's D call TRBD1 went unverified against the DNA. Looked up from germline, CDR1 is SQVTM and CDR2 is ANQGSEA. Inclusive of both ends, the CDR3 amounts to 13 amino acids. CDR3 sequence: CSAMGQTNTETFY.

About this clonotype: This may stem from a read error, because a much larger clone lies one nucleotide away. No conserved phenylalanine or tryptophan ends this CDR3, so it is likely a read error. The chain is built from TRBV11-3 and TRBJ1-1, with D perhaps TRBD1 (5 bases). Germline CDR1 is SGHNT and CDR2 is YENEEA. The CDR3 loop spans 15 amino acids. The CDR3 protein is CASNLVGAMNTEAFV. CDR3 in DNA: TGTGCCAGCAACTTAGTTGGGGCCATGAACACTGAAGCTTTCGTT.